These 20 T cell receptor beta chains were all obtained from the same sample, sequenced in a study of blood T cell repertoires in COVID-19. Using immunoSEQ multiplex PCR, the repertoire was profiled, and TCRdb retains in-frame clones only, with some absent. The sample carries roughly 200,000 clones, around 80% recorded once. The sample taken for sequencing was peripheral blood. These receptors were obtained from a woman aged 25 to 39 with COVID-19, enrolled during active disease.

This clone has only one observation. The CDR3 here is CASSREPQRQGGTEAFF. For the CDR3, the DNA is TGTGCCAGCAGCCGAGAACCCCAGCGGCAGGGAGGGACTGAAGCTTTCTTT. The chain carries TRBV4-2 and TRBJ1-1; TRBD1 is a possible D gene (5 bases). Germline assignment: CDR1 LGHNA and CDR2 YNFKEQ. The V end lost 4 bases, the J end lost 5 bases, and 23 bases lay between the germline ends. This CDR3 has 17 amino acids.

The chain has TRBV3-1 (or the pseudogene TRBV3-2) and TRBJ2-7, with D possibly matching TRBD1 (6 bases). The germline CDR1 and CDR2 sequences are LGHDT and YNNKEL (reference sequence). The CDR3 is made up of 13 amino acids. V lost 2 bases to trimming and J lost 4 bases, with 9 bases between them. CDR3 nucleotides: TGTGCCAGCAGCCAAATGCAGGGGTACGAGCAGTACTTC. This sequence encodes CASSQMQGYEQYF.

The chain joins TRBV19 to TRBJ1-1, with 8 bases identical to TRBD1. This CDR3 spans 14 amino acids. Germline values: CDR1 LNHDA, CDR2 SQIVND (reference sequence). The trim removed 9 bases at V and 0 bases at J, leaving 6 bases unmatched. CDR3 nucleotides: TGTGCCAGCTGGACAGGGTACATGAACACTGAAGCTTTCTTT. It translates to CASWTGYMNTEAFF.

This clone was found once. The V gene is TRBV4-3, the J gene TRBJ2-7, with a possible D match to TRBD2 (6 bases). Germline-derived CDR1 and CDR2 are LGHNA and YSLEER. The CDR3 totals 15 residues. With 2 bases removed from V and 4 bases from J, the gap between germline ends came to 15 bases. CDR3 protein: CASSQYGGQSYEQYF. The DNA for the CDR3 is TGCGCCAGCAGCCAATACGGGGGTCAGTCTTACGAGCAGTACTTC.

J is TRBJ1-1 and V is TRBV27; a weak D match, TRBD1 (5 bases). V was clipped by 5 bases and J by 0 bases, with 13 bases between them. Germline CDR1 MNHEY, CDR2 SMNVEV (reference sequence). The CDR3 contains 15 residues. CDR3 coding DNA: TGTGCCAGCAGTCTTAGGAGGGGAGTGAACACTGAAGCTTTCTTT. This sequence encodes CASSLRRGVNTEAFF.

The chain combines TRBV27 with TRBJ1-6; D is possibly TRBD1 (5 bases). With 5 bases removed from V and 3 bases from J, the gap between germline ends came to 11 bases. Germline CDR1 and CDR2: MNHEY and SMNVEV (reference sequence). The CDR3 length is 15 residues. The CDR3 loop reads CASSQGWDYNSPLHF. The CDR3 DNA follows: TGTGCCAGCAGTCAGGGTTGGGACTATAATTCACCCCTCCACTTT.

This clone was seen only once. This chain uses TRBV7-9 with TRBJ1-2; TRBD1 agrees at 11 bases. Germline assignment: CDR1 SEHNR and CDR2 FQNEAQ (reference sequence). The ends lost 2 bases at V and 14 bases at J; junction bases unmatched: 7. The CDR3 is 13 amino acids. CDR3 sequence reads: CASSLWDRGVWTF. The CDR3 nucleotides are TGTGCCAGCAGCTTATGGGACAGGGGGGTATGGACCTTC.

The genes are TRBV2 and TRBJ1-5; 8 bases map to TRBD1. Germline V gene sequence: CDR1 SNHLY, CDR2 FYNNEI. V trimming: 7 bases; J trimming: 0 bases; junction bases outside the gene matches: 8. CDR3 size: 16 residues. This CDR3 is CASNEGTGYSNQPQHF. DNA of the CDR3: TGTGCCAGCAACGAGGGGACAGGTTATAGCAATCAGCCCCAGCATTTT.

This clone has a single count. The gene calls are TRBV7-9 and TRBJ1-1; 7 positions match TRBD1. Germline CDR1 is SEHNR and CDR2 is FQNEAQ (reference sequence). The CDR3 is 12 residues long. V trimming: 9 bases; J trimming: 5 bases; junction bases outside the gene matches: 6. CDR3 nucleotide sequence: TGTGCCAGTCAGGGGGTAGGGACTGAAGCTTTCTTT. Translating gives CASQGVGTEAFF. The full variable domain, with the rest looked up from reference TRBV7-9 and TRBJ1-1, is DTGVSQNPRHKITKRGQNVTFRCDPISEHNRLYWYRQTLGQGPEFLTYFQNEAQLEKSRLLSDRFSAERPKGSFSTLEIQRTEQGDSAMYLCASQGVGTEAFFGQGTRLTVV.

This clone was observed once. The chain couples TRBV6-2 or TRBV6-3 to TRBJ2-5, with D perhaps TRBD2 (6 bases). Per germline, CDR1 MNHEY and CDR2 SVGEGT. The CDR3 loop spans 14 amino acids. The germline V and J ends were trimmed by 5 bases and 4 bases, with 14 bases remaining between them. CDR3 in amino acids: CASSRGGELETQYF. The CDR3, as DNA: TGTGCCAGCAGTCGTGGCGGGGAATTAGAGACCCAGTACTTC.

The J gene is TRBJ1-1, the V gene TRBV28, with D possibly being TRBD1 (5 bases). The germline gives CDR1 MDHEN, CDR2 SYDVKM. This CDR3 has 16 amino acids. V lost 3 bases, J lost 2 bases, and 16 bases lay in between. The CDR3 reads CASSFPGTTANTEAFF. The CDR3 nucleotides read TGTGCCAGCAGTTTCCCCGGTACGACAGCTAACACTGAAGCTTTCTTT.

The J gene is TRBJ2-7, the V gene TRBV29-1; TRBD1 matches 10 bases. Germline CDR1 reads SQVTM; CDR2 reads ANQGSEA. V gave up 7 bases and J gave up 0 bases; unmatched junction bases: 6. There are 14 residues in the CDR3. The CDR3 nucleotides read TGCAGCGCCGCGGACAGGGGGGCCTCCTACGAGCAGTACTTC. This encodes CSAADRGASYEQYF.

Concerning this clone itself: Within the sample, other DNA sequences also encode this same CDR3. This chain links TRBV7-2 with TRBJ1-5; D possibly corresponds to TRBD1 (5 bases). V gave up 2 bases and J gave up 4 bases, with 6 bases separating them. CDR1 and CDR2 (germline): SGHTA, FQGNSA. The CDR3 sequence is 13 residues long. CDR3 sequence: CASSLRQNQPQHF. The CDR3 DNA sequence: TGTGCCAGCAGCTTACGACAGAATCAGCCCCAGCATTTT.

V and J are TRBV18 and TRBJ2-5; 13 nucleotides match TRBD2. Per the germline V gene, CDR1 is KGHSH and CDR2 is LQKENI. The CDR3 has 16 amino acids. The ends lost 4 bases at V and 5 bases at J; junction bases unmatched: 7. Written as DNA, the CDR3 is TGTGCCAGCTCACAGAACCCGACTAGCGGGGGGGAGACCCAGTACTTC. As protein: CASSQNPTSGGETQYF.

The chain is built from TRBV3-1 (or the pseudogene TRBV3-2) and TRBJ2-3; D is perhaps TRBD1 (6 bases). Germline assignment: CDR1 LGHDT and CDR2 YNNKEL (reference sequence). V gave up 0 bases and J gave up 6 bases, with 16 bases separating them. CDR3 length: 16 amino acids. The CDR3 DNA sequence: TGTGCCAGCAGCCAAGATCGAGGGGGAGAAGCGGATACGCAGTATTTT. Protein product: CASSQDRGGEADTQYF.

Here the CDR3 reads CASSQAAGGYGYTF. For the CDR3, the DNA is TGTGCCAGCAGCCAAGCGGCAGGGGGGTATGGCTACACCTTC. The genes are TRBV4-2 and TRBJ1-2; 7 bases agree with TRBD1. V trimming: 1 base; J trimming: 5 bases; junction bases outside the gene matches: 4. Germline loops: CDR1 LGHNA, CDR2 YNFKEQ. CDR3 size: 14 residues.

In its sample, this clone was seen once. J is TRBJ1-1 and V is TRBV3-1 (or the pseudogene TRBV3-2); TRBD1 aligns across 11 bases. CDR1 and CDR2 from the germline V gene are LGHDT and YNNKEL (reference sequence). The CDR3 is 15 amino acids. Trimming removed 2 bases from V and 4 bases from J; junction bases left unmatched: 3. The CDR3 loop reads CASSQPGTGGTEAFF. In DNA form, the CDR3 reads TGTGCCAGCAGCCAACCCGGGACAGGGGGCACTGAAGCTTTCTTT.

V and J are TRBV30 and TRBJ2-7; 10 bases line up with TRBD1. This CDR3 region has 16 residues. The J segment lost 4 bases and the V segment lost 0 bases, leaving 9 bases of the junction unmatched. In germline, CDR1 is GTSNPN, CDR2 SVGIG (reference sequence). The CDR3 here is CAWSVLGQGKNYEQYF. CDR3 DNA: TGTGCCTGGAGTGTGCTGGGACAGGGGAAAAATTACGAGCAGTACTTC.

This chain links TRBV9 with TRBJ2-2; TRBD2 matches at 7 bases. Germline trimming cut 3 bases from V and 0 bases from J; bases unmatched to any gene: 2. The CDR3 is made up of 15 amino acids. Germline-derived CDR1 and CDR2 are SGDLS and YYNGEE. CDR3 region: CASSALAANTGELFF. The CDR3 coding sequence is TGTGCCAGCAGCGCTCTAGCGGCGAACACCGGGGAGCTGTTTTTT.

The V gene is TRBV7-2, the J gene TRBJ2-1, with 9 bases aligning to TRBD2. This CDR3 has 16 amino acids. Germline values: CDR1 SGHTA, CDR2 FQGNSA. V lost 6 bases to trimming and J lost 2 bases; unmatched junction nucleotides: 8. In DNA form, the CDR3 reads TGTGCCAGCAGTCGAAGTGGCGGGAGGGCCTACAATGAGCAGTTCTTC. Its translation is CASSRSGGRAYNEQFF.